A single sample gave rise to the 22 T cell receptor beta chains below, sequenced in a study of regulatory T cells in long-lasting Graves disease. Researchers made TCR beta libraries by using iRepertoire HTBI primers and running Arm-PCR on CDR3 regions. TCRdb re-derived calls from the multiplex PCR reads in MiXCR, one entry per CDR3 protein. Of 300,000 to 450,000 distinct CDR3 sequences in the sample, around 15% are singletons; the top ten hold 20% to 25%. The time point denotes: newly diagnosed GD, antithyroid drugs for less than 3 months. The TCR library was made from RNA extracted from PBMCs. The sample consisted of peripheral blood mononuclear cells (PBMCs), taken at new diagnosis, from a patient treated with antithyroid drugs. The origin of the receptors is a female donor with Graves disease.

The rearrangement links TRBV6-2 or TRBV6-3 to TRBJ2-1, with D possibly called TRBD1 or TRBD2 (7 bases each). V was pared by 11 bases and J by 2 bases, with 16 bases between. The length of the CDR3 is 14 residues. The germline gives CDR1 MNHEY, CDR2 SVGEGT. This chain's CDR3 is CAASGGGAYNEQFF. In nucleotides, the CDR3 is TGTGCCGCATCAGGGGGGGGGGCCTACAATGAGCAGTTCTTC.

The CDR3 sequence: CASSFVRELAKNIQYF. Written as DNA, the CDR3 is TGTGCCAGCAGTTTTGTGAGGGAGTTAGCCAAAAACATTCAGTACTTC. The chain has TRBV28 and TRBJ2-4; weak D call: TRBD2 (5 bases). CDR3 length: 16 amino acids. Trimming took off 3 bases at V and 0 bases at J, with 12 bases between the two ends. Germline V gives CDR1 MDHEN, CDR2 SYDVKM.

With regard to this clonotype: A much larger clone differs from this one at a single base, so this may be a read error. The chain uses TRBV6-1 and TRBJ1-1; no clear D. The CDR3 is made up of 12 amino acids. Looked up from germline, CDR1 is MNHNS and CDR2 is SASEGT. V was cut by 2 bases and J by 4 bases, with 5 bases left in between. The CDR3 loop is CASSEPSTEAFF. In DNA form, the CDR3 reads TGTGCCAGCAGTGAACCCAGCACTGAAGCTTTCTTT.

For this clonotype: A much bigger clone sits one base away, suggesting this may be a read error. This chain uses TRBV28 with TRBJ1-4; no firm D call. Germline CDR1 MDHEN, CDR2 SYDVKM. The CDR3 covers 11 residues. V was pared by 10 bases and J by 10 bases, with 13 bases between. CDR3 DNA: TGTGCCACCGTATGGGAGGGAAAACTGTTTTTT. It translates to CATVWEGKLFF.

The chain joins TRBV27 to TRBJ2-6, with D perhaps matching TRBD2 (6 bases). Looked up from germline, CDR1 is MNHEY and CDR2 is SMNVEV (reference sequence). CDR3 length equals 19 residues. V dropped 6 bases and J dropped 0 bases, with 21 bases sitting between them. The CDR3 region is CASSQTSLWEVSGANVLTF. CDR3 DNA: TGTGCCAGCAGCCAAACATCCCTGTGGGAGGTCTCTGGGGCCAACGTCCTGACTTTC.

A few counts support this clonotype. V is TRBV27 and J is TRBJ2-7; maybe TRBD1 (5 bases). This CDR3 spans 13 amino acids. V was trimmed by 3 bases and J by 8 bases, leaving 14 bases between them. CDR1 and CDR2 (germline): MNHEY, SMNVEV (reference sequence). CDR3 coding DNA: TGTGCCAGCAGTTTCAGGCAGGGTCAGAAGCAGTACTTC. Protein: CASSFRQGQKQYF.

This clonotype was detected ten times or more. The rearrangement joins TRBV4-1 to TRBJ2-3; 7 bases agree with TRBD1. The CDR3 contains 16 residues. CDR1 and CDR2 from the germline V gene are MGHRA and YSYEKL. V was pared by 4 bases and J by 5 bases, with 12 bases of the junction left unmatched. CDR3 in DNA: TGCGCCAGCAGCCGACTTGGAGACAGGGCAGGAGATACGCAGTATTTT. Translating it yields CASSRLGDRAGDTQYF.

In its sample, this clonotype was seen a few times. This sequence joins TRBV4-1 and TRBJ1-2, with D possibly TRBD1 on 6 matching bases. The CDR3 is 15 residues long. Trimming shortened V by 1 base and J by 6 bases, and 15 bases separated the two germline ends. From germline, CDR1 is MGHRA and CDR2 YSYEKL. In DNA form, the CDR3 reads TGCGCCAGCAGCCAAGTCCATCAGGGGCGGGATGGCTACACCTTC. It specifies CASSQVHQGRDGYTF.

This clonotype has at least ten counts. CDR3 bases: TGTGCCAGTAGTAGACGGGGGTCAAGCAATCAGCCCCAGCATTTT. The encoded protein is CASSRRGSSNQPQHF. V gene TRBV19 combines with J gene TRBJ1-5, with a possible D match to TRBD1 (5 bases). The CDR3 covers 15 residues. Trimming left V 4 bases short and J 1 base short, with 11 bases between. Germline V gene sequence: CDR1 LNHDA, CDR2 SQIVND (reference sequence).

This clonotype was recorded at least ten times. This chain uses TRBV27 with TRBJ2-1; tentatively, D is TRBD2 (5 bases). The J call is in doubt because the DNA end fits TRBJ2-5 better. Germline-derived CDR1 and CDR2 are MNHEY and SMNVEV (reference sequence). CDR3 length: 15 amino acids. The DNA of the CDR3 is TGTGCCACCCATAGGAAGGGTCCGTCCAGCGGGACCCAGTACTTC. Encoded protein: CATHRKGPSSGTQYF.

This clonotype was counted ten times or more. The chain has TRBV19 and TRBJ1-1; possibly TRBD1 for D (5 bases). In germline, CDR1 is LNHDA, CDR2 SQIVND (reference sequence). The CDR3 is made up of 15 amino acids. Trimming took 5 bases from V and 1 from J, leaving 14 bases between them. The CDR3 sequence is CASSSPPGQNTEAFF. CDR3 nucleotides: TGTGCCAGTAGTTCGCCCCCCGGACAGAACACTGAAGCTTTCTTT.

The chain links TRBV19 to TRBJ2-5, with TRBD2 matching 7 bases. Per the germline V gene, CDR1 is LNHDA and CDR2 is SQIVND (reference sequence). The J segment lost 5 bases and the V segment lost 2 bases, leaving 8 bases of the junction unmatched. The CDR3 extends over 15 amino acids. DNA of the CDR3: TGTGCCAGTAGTATAAGTCCAGCGGGAAGGGAGACCCAGTACTTC. Protein sequence: CASSISPAGRETQYF.

This clonotype has ten or more counts. The junction departs from germline at one end; a sequencing error may be responsible. This chain connects TRBV5-1 to TRBJ2-2; no firm D call. This CDR3 spans 16 amino acids. Germline lookup yields CDR1 SGHRS and CDR2 YFSETQ. DNA for the CDR3: TGTGCCAGCAGCTTTGCTGGCAGGTCCACCACCGGGGAGCTGTTTTTT. This gives the protein CASSFAGRSTTGELFF.

This clonotype was seen at least ten times. The J gene is TRBJ2-1, the V gene TRBV19; TRBD2 aligns across 7 bases. The ends lost 7 bases at V and 4 bases at J; junction bases unmatched: 4. CDR3 size: 13 residues. In germline, CDR1 is LNHDA, CDR2 SQIVND (reference sequence). CDR3 nucleotide sequence: TGTGCCAGTACTAAAGCGGGGTACAATGAGCAGTTCTTC. Its translation is CASTKAGYNEQFF. Using reference TRBV19 and TRBJ2-1 for the parts outside the CDR3, the full variable domain is DGGITQSPKYLFRKEGQNVTLSCEQNLNHDAMYWYRQDPGQGLRLIYYSQIVNDFQKGDIAEGYSVSREKKESFPLTVTSAQKNPTAFYLCASTKAGYNEQFFGPGTRLTVL.

This clonotype was seen only a few times. Given a much more abundant clone one base away, this may be a read error. The chain is built from TRBV5-1 and TRBJ1-3; possible D gene TRBD1, 6 bases. This CDR3 is built from 19 residues. Germline lookup yields CDR1 SGHRS and CDR2 YFSETQ. V was trimmed by 2 bases and J by 2 bases, leaving 23 bases between them. CDR3: CASSFSAGDLALPGNTIYF. CDR3 coding DNA: TGCGCCAGCAGCTTTTCGGCAGGGGACCTGGCTTTGCCTGGAAACACCATATATTTT.

This clonotype appeared many times. The gene calls are TRBV5-1 and TRBJ2-3; possibly TRBD1 for D (5 bases). V shed 0 bases and J shed 2 bases, with 13 bases lying between them. This CDR3 region has 16 residues. Germline V gives CDR1 SGHRS, CDR2 YFSETQ. CDR3 region: CASSLAGQSATDTQYF. For the CDR3, the DNA is TGCGCCAGCAGCTTGGCCGGACAAAGTGCCACAGATACGCAGTATTTT.

The gene calls are TRBV12-3 or TRBV12-4 and TRBJ1-6; D may be TRBD1 (5 bases). V lost 6 bases, J lost 9 bases, and 18 bases lay in between. The CDR3 consists of 15 residues. The CDR3 sequence: CASSPRGAGPSPLHF. In DNA, the CDR3 is TGTGCCAGCAGCCCAAGAGGGGCAGGGCCTTCACCCCTCCACTTT.

This clonotype was picked up a small number of times. V usage is TRBV4-1 and J usage is TRBJ1-4, with 9 bases aligning to TRBD1. The V segment lost 3 bases and the J segment 7 bases; nucleotides outside the gene matches: 9. Per the germline V gene, CDR1 is MGHRA and CDR2 is YSYEKL. This CDR3 is 16 amino acids long. CDR3 bases: TGCGCCAGCAGCCAGCCTCTAACAGGGGGCATTGAAAAACTGTTTTTT. Translation: CASSQPLTGGIEKLFF.

This clonotype was seen repeatedly, ten times or more. This chain joins TRBV6-9 and TRBJ1-6; D possibly corresponds to TRBD1 (5 bases). Germline CDR1 and CDR2: MNHGY and SVAAGI. This CDR3 region has 16 residues. V lost 3 bases and J 6 bases, leaving 15 bases between the germline ends. CDR3: CASSYFAGRGNSPLHF. CDR3 nucleotide sequence: TGTGCCAGCAGTTACTTTGCAGGGAGGGGTAATTCACCCCTCCACTTT.

Comments on this clonotype: One base away lies a much larger clone, so this may be a sequencing read error. The V gene is TRBV5-1, the J gene TRBJ1-1; TRBD1 aligns across 9 bases. V lost 3 bases to trimming and J lost 4 bases; unmatched junction nucleotides: 7. Looked up from germline, CDR1 is SGHRS and CDR2 is YFSETQ. This CDR3 is 15 amino acids long. The CDR3 nucleotides are TGCGCCAGCAGCTATTCCTGGACAGGGGCCACTGAAGCTTTCTTT. Its translation: CASSYSWTGATEAFF.

This clonotype was detected many times. V gene TRBV7-9 combines with J gene TRBJ2-3; D not certain. V lost 2 bases to trimming and J lost 0 bases, with 9 bases between them. Germline CDR1 reads SEHNR; CDR2 reads FQNEAQ (reference sequence). CDR3 size: 15 residues. CDR3 sequence: CASSLNWDSTDTQYF. CDR3 DNA: TGTGCCAGCAGCTTAAACTGGGATAGCACAGATACGCAGTATTTT.

In its sample, this clonotype was seen many times. This chain joins TRBV6-1 and TRBJ2-2, with D perhaps matching TRBD2 (7 bases). Germline V gene data show CDR1 as MNHNS and CDR2 as SASEGT. Trimming left V 8 bases short and J 6 bases short, with 25 bases between. This CDR3 is built from 17 residues. The CDR3 is CASVKLEGGPWPGELFF. CDR3 DNA: TGTGCCAGCGTAAAACTAGAGGGGGGGCCCTGGCCCGGGGAGCTGTTTTTT.